Listed below are T cell receptor beta chains from one sample, sequenced in a study of cytomegalovirus exposure and HLA in healthy donors. Measured with immunoSEQ multiplex PCR; TCRdb has only the in-frame clones, and not every one. This repertoire shows approximately 120,000 clones, 80% found once; its top ten account for 1.2%. The specimen was PBMCs. All receptors come from a female donor in good health and CMV-seronegative. The CDR3 runs from the conserved cysteine through the conserved F or W. The D gene is left open where the match is weak. The listing skips clone size in some rows; elsewhere it reads once, few, many or a size class.

clone_size j_call d_call v_call cdr3_aa cdr3_nt
NA TRBJ2-7 TRBD2 TRBV19 CASSRNLAGSYEQYF TGTGCCAGTAGTAGGAACCTAGCGGGGTCCTACGAGCAGTACTTC
NA TRBJ1-2 NA TRBV18 CASSPTFQLDAGYTF TGTGCCAGCTCACCTACGTTTCAACTCGATGCTGGCTACACCTTC
NA TRBJ2-1 NA TRBV7-6 CASSPTPRGKPVEFF TGTGCCAGCAGCCCTACACCAAGGGGGAAGCCAGTGGAGTTCTTC
NA TRBJ2-7 NA TRBV15 CATSRKTPTGQYF TGTGCCACCAGCCGCAAAACCCCTACAGGGCAGTACTTC
NA TRBJ1-2 NA TRBV30 CAWSDPTAGYTF TGTGCCTGGAGTGACCCGACAGCTGGCTACACCTTC
NA TRBJ2-1 NA TRBV5-1 CASSLYGRGGNEQFF TGCGCCAGCAGCTTGTACGGTCGGGGAGGCAATGAGCAGTTCTTC
NA TRBJ1-2 NA TRBV6-1 CASSESAYYGYTF TGTGCCAGCAGTGAGAGCGCGTACTATGGCTACACCTTC
NA TRBJ1-1 NA TRBV7-8 CASSLPAGTEAFF TGTGCCAGCAGCCTCCCCGCAGGTACTGAAGCTTTCTTT
NA TRBJ2-7 NA TRBV7-2 CASSLRTEVYEQYF TGTGCCAGCAGCTTACGGACAGAAGTCTACGAGCAGTACTTC
NA TRBJ2-7 NA TRBV29-1 CSTGPSRGEQYF TGCAGCACAGGGCCCTCACGCGGTGAGCAGTACTTC
NA TRBJ1-6 NA TRBV7-3 CASSSWAATNSPLHF TGTGCCAGCAGCTCATGGGCAGCAACTAATTCACCCCTCCACTTT
NA TRBJ2-1 TRBD1 TRBV27 CASSFINRGANEQFF TGTGCCAGCAGTTTCATCAACAGGGGAGCAAATGAGCAGTTCTTC
NA TRBJ1-5 NA TRBV7-8 CASSLGGRQPQHF TGTGCCAGCAGCCTCGGGGGGCGGCAGCCCCAGCATTTT
NA TRBJ1-5 NA TRBV4-2 CASSPTGINQPQHF TGTGCCAGCAGCCCCACAGGGATTAATCAGCCCCAGCATTTT
NA TRBJ2-7 TRBD2 TRBV13 CASSLAGLAGGRTYEQYF TGTGCCAGCAGCTTAGCGGGACTAGCGGGGGGACGAACCTACGAGCAGTACTTC
NA TRBJ2-2 TRBD2 TRBV18 CASSPLLAGNTGELFF TGTGCCAGCTCACCATTACTAGCGGGGAACACCGGGGAGCTGTTTTTT
NA TRBJ2-3 NA TRBV19 CASSNEGTDTQYF TGTGCCAGTAGTAATGAGGGCACAGATACGCAGTATTTT
NA TRBJ1-5 TRBD1 TRBV23-1 CASTPDREPSYRDQPQHF TGCGCCAGCACCCCAGACAGGGAACCCTCTTATAGGGATCAGCCCCAGCATTTT
NA TRBJ2-1 TRBD2 TRBV5-8 CASSFPGRPQFF TGTGCCAGCAGTTTCCCCGGGAGGCCGCAGTTCTTC
few TRBJ2-1 TRBD2 TRBV19 CASRPVSWASGSAYNEQFF TGTGCCAGTAGGCCCGTCTCTTGGGCTAGCGGGAGTGCCTACAATGAGCAGTTCTTC
NA TRBJ2-7 TRBD1 TRBV6-5 CASGDRVEQYF TGTGCCAGCGGGGACAGGGTCGAGCAGTACTTC
NA TRBJ1-5 NA TRBV19 CASSTGAQQPQHF TGTGCCAGTAGTACAGGGGCACAACAGCCCCAGCATTTT
few TRBJ1-2 TRBD1 TRBV6-1 CASSAVPGQTITNYGYTF TGTGCCAGCAGTGCGGTTCCGGGACAGACAATTACTAACTATGGCTACACCTTC
NA TRBJ1-2 NA TRBV21-1 CASSKALPGQGRAHYGYTF TGTGCCAGCAGCAAAGCTTTGCCGGGACAGGGGAGGGCCCACTATGGCTACACCTTC
NA TRBJ1-1 TRBD1 TRBV19 CASTPTTGEMNTEAFF TGTGCCAGTACCCCAACGACAGGGGAGATGAACACTGAAGCTTTCTTT
NA TRBJ2-1 TRBD2 TRBV5-4 CATERGGYNEQFF TGTGCCACCGAGCGGGGGGGCTACAATGAGCAGTTCTTC
few TRBJ1-1 NA TRBV30 CACTRSGTGIPFF TGTGCCTGCACACGCTCCGGAACAGGGATCCCTTTCTTT
NA TRBJ1-4 TRBD1 TRBV18 CASSPGQGATNEKLFF TGTGCCAGCTCACCAGGACAGGGGGCAACTAATGAAAAACTGTTTTTT
NA TRBJ2-3 TRBD2 TRBV27 CASSWTSGRPDTQYF TGTGCCAGCAGTTGGACTAGCGGGAGACCAGATACGCAGTATTTT